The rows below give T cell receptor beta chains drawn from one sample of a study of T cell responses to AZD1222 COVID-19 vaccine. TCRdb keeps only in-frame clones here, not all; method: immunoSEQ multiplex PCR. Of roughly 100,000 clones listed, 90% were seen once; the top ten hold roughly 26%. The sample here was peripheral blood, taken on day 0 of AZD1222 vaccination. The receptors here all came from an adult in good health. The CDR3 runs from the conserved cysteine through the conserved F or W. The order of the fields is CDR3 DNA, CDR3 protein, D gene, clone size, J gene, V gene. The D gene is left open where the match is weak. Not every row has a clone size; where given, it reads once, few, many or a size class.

DNA: TGTGCCAGCAGTAGGGACGGCGGCCGCACAGATACGCAGTATTTT
CDR3: CASSRDGGRTDTQYF
D: .
size: .
J: TRBJ2-3
V: TRBV6-5

DNA: TGTGCCAGCAGCTGGGACGGTCCCTCTAGGGAGCAGTACTTC
CDR3: CASSWDGPSREQYF
D: .
size: .
J: TRBJ2-7
V: TRBV5-6

DNA: TGTGCCAGCAGCGTAGGACTAGCGCAAAACACCGGGGAGCTGTTTTTT
CDR3: CASSVGLAQNTGELFF
D: TRBD2
size: .
J: TRBJ2-2
V: TRBV9

DNA: TGTGCCAGCAGCCCACAAGAGACCCAGTACTTC
CDR3: CASSPQETQYF
D: .
size: .
J: TRBJ2-5
V: TRBV11-2

DNA: TGTGCCAGCAGCCGGGAGCGGTCCTACGAGCAGTACTTC
CDR3: CASSRERSYEQYF
D: .
size: .
J: TRBJ2-7
V: TRBV4-2

DNA: TGTGCCAGTATGGGGGGTTTGAGGCCCCAGCATTTT
CDR3: CASMGGLRPQHF
D: .
size: .
J: TRBJ1-5
V: TRBV19

DNA: TGTGCCAGCAGGCCCATCGGGGAGACCTATGGCTACACCTTC
CDR3: CASRPIGETYGYTF
D: .
size: .
J: TRBJ1-2
V: TRBV28

DNA: TGTGCCAGCAGTTTCCTAGGACTAGCGGGAACCGTCTCCTACGAGCAGTACTTC
CDR3: CASSFLGLAGTVSYEQYF
D: TRBD2
size: .
J: TRBJ2-7
V: TRBV27

DNA: TGTGCCAGCAGTCCGCGGGGGGCCCAAGAGACCCAGTACTTC
CDR3: CASSPRGAQETQYF
D: TRBD2
size: .
J: TRBJ2-5
V: TRBV6-1

DNA: TGTGCCAGCTCACCACTGGATGGGGGGCGGTACGAGCAGTACTTC
CDR3: CASSPLDGGRYEQYF
D: .
size: .
J: TRBJ2-7
V: TRBV18

DNA: TGTGCCAGTAGTATTCAAGGCTCCCCCTACGAGCAGTACTTC
CDR3: CASSIQGSPYEQYF
D: .
size: .
J: TRBJ2-7
V: TRBV19

DNA: TGTGCCAGCAGTCCCCGGGGGGTCCCGGAGTACTTC
CDR3: CASSPRGVPEYF
D: TRBD2
size: .
J: TRBJ2-7
V: TRBV27

DNA: TGTGCCAGCAGGTTAGACCCTCTGAACACTGAAGCTTTCTTT
CDR3: CASRLDPLNTEAFF
D: .
size: .
J: TRBJ1-1
V: TRBV7-3

DNA: TGTGCCATCAGGCGGGAGGTGCCAACCGGGGAGCTGTTTTTT
CDR3: CAIRREVPTGELFF
D: TRBD2
size: .
J: TRBJ2-2
V: TRBV10-3

DNA: TGTGCCAGCAGTCTCCCTGGAGCTGCCCACGAGCAGTACTTC
CDR3: CASSLPGAAHEQYF
D: .
size: .
J: TRBJ2-7
V: TRBV6-2/TRBV6-3

DNA: TGTGCCAGCAGCCCTCGGACTGAAGCTTTCTTT
CDR3: CASSPRTEAFF
D: .
size: few
J: TRBJ1-1
V: TRBV6-2/TRBV6-3

DNA: TGCGCCAGCAGCCAACACAGGGGTGCAACTAATGAAAAACTGTTTTTT
CDR3: CASSQHRGATNEKLFF
D: TRBD1
size: once
J: TRBJ1-4
V: TRBV4-3

DNA: TGTGCCACCAGCGAGGGACGGAATAATTCACCCCTCCACTTT
CDR3: CATSEGRNNSPLHF
D: .
size: .
J: TRBJ1-6
V: TRBV28

DNA: TGCGCCAGCAGCCCCCAAGGGCCTTCGACCGAGCAGTACTTC
CDR3: CASSPQGPSTEQYF
D: .
size: once
J: TRBJ2-7
V: TRBV5-1

DNA: TGTGCCAGCCGCCGAGCGGGGAGGCATAATGAGCAGTTCTTC
CDR3: CASRRAGRHNEQFF
D: TRBD2
size: .
J: TRBJ2-1
V: TRBV6-5

DNA: TGTGCCAGCAGCTTTGGTAGCGGGTGGGCCCCTTCCTACAATGAGCAGTTCTTC
CDR3: CASSFGSGWAPSYNEQFF
D: TRBD2
size: .
J: TRBJ2-1
V: TRBV13

DNA: TGTGCCAGCAGCACGGGACAGACCTCCTACAATGAGCAGTTCTTC
CDR3: CASSTGQTSYNEQFF
D: TRBD1
size: .
J: TRBJ2-1
V: TRBV5-4

DNA: TGTGCCACCAGTGAGAACGGACAGGGGTCCTATGGCTACACCTTC
CDR3: CATSENGQGSYGYTF
D: TRBD1
size: .
J: TRBJ1-2
V: TRBV24-1

DNA: TGTGCCAGCAGCCAAGAAGGGCCCCAAGAGACCCAGTACTTC
CDR3: CASSQEGPQETQYF
D: .
size: .
J: TRBJ2-5
V: TRBV4-2

DNA: TGTGCCAGCTCACCTTGGGGGCCGGACAGGGGGACCTACGAGCAGTACTTC
CDR3: CASSPWGPDRGTYEQYF
D: TRBD1
size: few
J: TRBJ2-7
V: TRBV18

DNA: TGTGCCAGCAGAGGACTAGCGGTCTCCTACGAGCAGTACTTC
CDR3: CASRGLAVSYEQYF
D: TRBD2
size: .
J: TRBJ2-7
V: TRBV6-4

DNA: TGTGCCAGCAGACCGTGGGGGGCGCTGGGCACCGGGGAGCTGTTTTTT
CDR3: CASRPWGALGTGELFF
D: .
size: .
J: TRBJ2-2
V: TRBV28

DNA: TGTGCCATACAAGAGGGGGCTAGCGGGAGTTCCTACGAGCAGTACTTC
CDR3: CAIQEGASGSSYEQYF
D: TRBD2
size: .
J: TRBJ2-7
V: TRBV7-3

DNA: TGTGCCAGTGTCTTAGCGGGAGGCCACAGCTCCTACAATGAGCAGTTCTTC
CDR3: CASVLAGGHSSYNEQFF
D: TRBD2
size: .
J: TRBJ2-1
V: TRBV19

DNA: TGTGCCAGCAGCGTTGGGGAGGGGGCCCTCACAGATACGCAGTATTTT
CDR3: CASSVGEGALTDTQYF
D: .
size: .
J: TRBJ2-3
V: TRBV7-3

DNA: TGTGCCAGCAGCCAAGAGAGGAATAAGGTGGCGGGAGTGGCAGATACGCAGTATTTT
CDR3: CASSQERNKVAGVADTQYF
D: TRBD2
size: few
J: TRBJ2-3
V: TRBV4-2

DNA: TGTGCCAGCAGTGACTCGACAGGGTCCGGGGAGCTGTTTTTT
CDR3: CASSDSTGSGELFF
D: TRBD1
size: .
J: TRBJ2-2
V: TRBV6-2/TRBV6-3

DNA: TGTGCCTGGAGTGCGGGCATTAGCAATCAGCCCCAGCATTTT
CDR3: CAWSAGISNQPQHF
D: .
size: once
J: TRBJ1-5
V: TRBV30

DNA: TGTGCCAGCAGCCCACAACCGGAGAGCTCTGGAAACACCATATATTTT
CDR3: CASSPQPESSGNTIYF
D: .
size: .
J: TRBJ1-3
V: TRBV9

DNA: TGTGCCAGCAGCTTAGATAGCGGGCCGTACAATGAGCAGTTCTTC
CDR3: CASSLDSGPYNEQFF
D: TRBD2
size: .
J: TRBJ2-1
V: TRBV7-2

DNA: TGTGCCAGCAGTTACCCCTCTCCCGGGACAAGCGGCGAGCAGTACTTC
CDR3: CASSYPSPGTSGEQYF
D: .
size: .
J: TRBJ2-7
V: TRBV6-5

DNA: TGCAGTGCCCTGAGCTCCGGGGAGCTGTTTTTT
CDR3: CSALSSGELFF
D: .
size: .
J: TRBJ2-2
V: TRBV20-1

DNA: TGTGCCAGCAGTTCACCTACCACGCAGTACTTC
CDR3: CASSSPTTQYF
D: .
size: .
J: TRBJ2-7
V: TRBV28

DNA: TGTGCCAGCCGATGGGGGGGTTTATCGGGCTACACCTTC
CDR3: CASRWGGLSGYTF
D: .
size: once
J: TRBJ1-2
V: TRBV28

DNA: TGTGCCAGCAGTGACCGCAATGAGCAGTTCTTC
CDR3: CASSDRNEQFF
D: .
size: .
J: TRBJ2-1
V: TRBV6-1

DNA: TGTGCCAGCAGTTTAGGACAGGGAACTAATGAAAAACTGTTTTTT
CDR3: CASSLGQGTNEKLFF
D: TRBD1
size: .
J: TRBJ1-4
V: TRBV27

DNA: TGCGCCAGCAGCTTGAGCCACGAGCAGTACTTC
CDR3: CASSLSHEQYF
D: .
size: .
J: TRBJ2-7
V: TRBV5-1

DNA: TGTGCCAGCAGCCCCAGTTGGGAGGGAAACACCATATATTTT
CDR3: CASSPSWEGNTIYF
D: .
size: .
J: TRBJ1-3
V: TRBV7-2

DNA: TGTGCCAGCACCACGGACAGGGGAGCCTACGAGCAGTACTTC
CDR3: CASTTDRGAYEQYF
D: TRBD1
size: .
J: TRBJ2-7
V: TRBV27

DNA: TGTGCCACCAGCAGGGGGACGGCCGACGGGGAGCAGTACTTC
CDR3: CATSRGTADGEQYF
D: .
size: .
J: TRBJ2-7
V: TRBV15

DNA: TGTGCCACCAGCTCCAGGACGGGAGTGAACACTGAAGCTTTCTTT
CDR3: CATSSRTGVNTEAFF
D: .
size: .
J: TRBJ1-1
V: TRBV15

DNA: TGTGCCAGCAGTAAAGAGCGCAATTCACCCCTCCACTTT
CDR3: CASSKERNSPLHF
D: .
size: .
J: TRBJ1-6
V: TRBV19

DNA: TGTGCCAGCAGCCCCGGGACAGCGAACACCGGGGAGCTGTTTTTT
CDR3: CASSPGTANTGELFF
D: TRBD1
size: .
J: TRBJ2-2
V: TRBV5-4